This T cell receptor (beta chain) was found in a study of blood T cell repertoires in COVID-19. In the original analysis: Reference gene primer amplification yielded estimated nucleated cell counts. Clones were sequenced by immunoSEQ multiplex PCR, and TCRdb holds only the in-frame ones, with some missing. Clonal size and the V and J genes are those of that table, whereas D and trimming came from the DNA. The repertoire holds approximately 300,000 clones, with roughly 84% as singletons. The germline V gene encodes CDR1 SNHLY and CDR2 FYNNEI. V was shortened by 7 bases and J by 0 bases, with 15 bases between the two germline ends. The CDR3 sequence is 15 residues long.

The sequenced material came from peripheral blood. This receptor was taken from a person aged 70 to 85 with COVID-19, enrolled during active disease. J is TRBJ1-1 and V is TRBV2; D unclear. The CDR3 nucleotides are TGTGCCAGCATTTGGGTCCTTACTATGAACACTGAAGCTTTCTTT. Its protein is CASIWVLTMNTEAFF.